Listed here are 31 T cell receptor beta chains from one sample, sequenced in a study of cytomegalovirus exposure and HLA in healthy donors. The PCR contained 60 Vbeta and 13 Jbeta primers. Profiled with immunoSEQ multiplex PCR; TCRdb holds only in-frame clones, not every one. The sample records approximately 130,000 clones, around three quarters being singletons. Sequences were obtained from PBMCs. Source of these receptors: a woman in her 40s in good health and CMV-seronegative.

This clone was recorded once. The chain uses TRBV2 and TRBJ2-7; TRBD1 matches at 8 bases. The CDR3 sequence is 14 residues long. CDR1 is SNHLY and CDR2 is FYNNEI in the germline V gene. V lost 5 bases to trimming and J lost 4 bases; unmatched junction nucleotides: 7. CDR3 in amino acids: CASSFGTGFYEQYF. In DNA form, the CDR3 reads TGTGCCAGCAGTTTCGGGACAGGATTTTACGAGCAGTACTTC.

This clone was counted a single time. The CDR3 here is CASSLGTSGIYEQYF. The CDR3, as DNA: TGCGCCAGCAGCCTTGGGACTAGCGGAATCTACGAGCAGTACTTC. The genes are TRBV4-3 and TRBJ2-7; 11 bases are shared with TRBD2. This CDR3 comprises 15 residues. Germline V gene data show CDR1 as LGHNA and CDR2 as YSLEER. Germline trimming cut 4 bases from V and 3 bases from J; bases unmatched to any gene: 5.

This chain links TRBV15 with TRBJ1-2; no definite D call. V lost 1 base, J lost 8 bases, and 8 bases lay in between. The CDR3 covers 12 residues. Germline CDR1 is LNHNV and CDR2 is YYDKDF (reference sequence). Here the CDR3 DNA reads TGTGCCACCAGCAGAGGAGCGGCCGGCTACACCTTC. Amino acids: CATSRGAAGYTF.

J is TRBJ1-4 and V is TRBV9; 8 bases agree with TRBD1. With V trimmed by 5 bases and J by 6 bases, 9 bases remained unmatched. The CDR3 contains 15 residues. Germline V lookup: CDR1 SGDLS, CDR2 YYNGEE. In DNA, the CDR3 is TGTGCCAGCAGTCGCTACCAGGGGGCGGATGAAAAACTGTTTTTT. It encodes CASSRYQGADEKLFF. The full variable domain, its missing parts supplied by reference TRBV9 and TRBJ1-4, is DSGVTQTPKHLITATGQRVTLRCSPRSGDLSVYWYQQSLDQGLQFLIQYYNGEERAKGNILERFSAQQFPDLHSELNLSSLELGDSALYFCASSRYQGADEKLFFGSGTQLSVL.

V gene TRBV4-2 combines with J gene TRBJ2-3, with TRBD2 matching 7 bases. CDR1 and CDR2 (germline): LGHNA, YNFKEQ. With 0 bases clipped from V and 6 bases from J, the junction kept 6 bases outside the gene matches. CDR3 length equals 15 residues. This CDR3 is CASSQEAGREDTQYF. The DNA of the CDR3 is TGTGCCAGCAGCCAAGAGGCAGGGAGGGAGGATACGCAGTATTTT.

This rearrangement joins TRBV5-1 to TRBJ2-7, with D possibly being TRBD2 (5 bases). The CDR3 runs 13 residues. The V and J ends lost 1 base and 1 base respectively, with 6 bases between them. The germline CDR1 and CDR2 sequences are SGHRS and YFSETQ. CDR3 DNA sequence: TGCGCCAGCAGCTTGCGGGAATCCTACGAGCAGTACTTC. Protein product: CASSLRESYEQYF.

The V call is TRBV7-9, the J call TRBJ2-3; unclear D gene. Deletions cut 5 bases from V and 5 bases from J, with 8 bases between. Germline values: CDR1 SEHNR, CDR2 FQNEAQ (reference sequence). The CDR3 has 12 residues. The CDR3, as DNA: TGTGCCAGCAGCCCAAACAGAGATACGCAGTATTTT. Translating gives CASSPNRDTQYF.

The chain couples TRBV7-2 to TRBJ2-7; 7 bases fit TRBD1. CDR3 length equals 14 residues. After removal of 7 bases from V and 1 base from J, the junction contained 7 bases not matched to a gene. Germline-derived CDR1 and CDR2 are SGHTA and FQGNSA. The CDR3 spells CASTLGQDSYEQYF. DNA for the CDR3: TGTGCCAGCACCCTCGGACAGGATTCCTACGAGCAGTACTTC. The full variable domain, its missing parts supplied by reference TRBV7-2 and TRBJ2-7, is GAGVSQSPSNKVTEKGKDVELRCDPISGHTALYWYRQSLGQGLEFLIYFQGNSAPDKSGLPSDRFSAERTGGSVSTLTIQRTQQEDSAVYLCASTLGQDSYEQYFGPGTRLTVT.

The J gene is TRBJ2-3, the V gene TRBV14, with D unclear. Trimming removed 4 bases from V and 4 bases from J, with 6 bases in between. This CDR3 contains 12 residues. Per germline, CDR1 SGHDN and CDR2 FVKESK. The CDR3 spells CASSLRADTQYF. CDR3 DNA: TGTGCCAGCAGCCTCCGGGCAGATACGCAGTATTTT. Full variable domain (remainder filled in from reference TRBV14 and TRBJ2-3): EAGVTQFPSHSVIEKGQTVTLRCDPISGHDNLYWYRRVMGKEIKFLLHFVKESKQDESGMPNNRFLAERTGGTYSTLKVQPAELEDSGVYFCASSLRADTQYFGPGTRLTVL.

This chain uses TRBV28 with TRBJ1-1; D ambiguous. V was shortened by 4 bases and J by 0 bases, with 12 bases between the two germline ends. The CDR3 runs 15 residues. CDR1 and CDR2 (germline): MDHEN, SYDVKM. The CDR3 region is CASSSGGNMNTEAFF. Here the CDR3 DNA reads TGTGCCAGCAGTTCCGGAGGGAATATGAACACTGAAGCTTTCTTT.

This clone has just one count. The chain employs TRBV4-1 and TRBJ2-3; 13 bases are a match to TRBD2. Germline CDR1 and CDR2: MGHRA and YSYEKL. The length of the CDR3 is 19 residues. Trimming removed 1 base from V and 4 bases from J; junction bases left unmatched: 11. The CDR3 DNA reads as TGCGCCAGCAGCCAAGCGAGACCCGGGACTAGCGGGGAGGCAGATACGCAGTATTTT. Translation gives CASSQARPGTSGEADTQYF.

The sample holds a few counts of this clone. In the same sample, other DNA sequences code for this CDR3. The chain has TRBV9 and TRBJ1-1; TRBD1 agrees at 9 bases. This CDR3 comprises 15 residues. Germline CDR1 is SGDLS and CDR2 is YYNGEE. J was trimmed by 3 bases and V by 3 bases; bases with no gene match: 6. Written as DNA, the CDR3 is TGTGCCAGCAGCGCGACAGGGGGAAGGGACACTGAAGCTTTCTTT. Amino acid sequence: CASSATGGRDTEAFF. Based on the CDR3 plus reference TRBV9 and TRBJ1-1, the full variable domain is DSGVTQTPKHLITATGQRVTLRCSPRSGDLSVYWYQQSLDQGLQFLIQYYNGEERAKGNILERFSAQQFPDLHSELNLSSLELGDSALYFCASSATGGRDTEAFFGQGTRLTVV.

This rearrangement joins TRBV2 to TRBJ1-3, with a tentative D call TRBD1 (5 bases). The V and J ends lost 6 bases and 3 bases respectively, with 6 bases between them. The CDR3 runs 12 residues. The germline gives CDR1 SNHLY, CDR2 FYNNEI. CDR3 amino acids: CASRGLGNTIYF. CDR3 in DNA: TGTGCCAGCAGGGGGCTTGGAAACACCATATATTTT.

For the CDR3, the DNA is TGCGCCAGCAGCCGAGAGATGATAGCTAACTATGGCTACACCTTC. It is translated as CASSREMIANYGYTF. The rearrangement uses TRBV4-1 and TRBJ1-2; D not resolved. The CDR3 runs to 15 residues. V gave up 4 bases and J gave up 0 bases, with 12 bases separating them. Germline V gene data show CDR1 as MGHRA and CDR2 as YSYEKL.

CDR3 in DNA: TGTGCCAGCAGCTTAGAGGGGTCTTTTCAAGAGACCCAGTACTTC. It yields the protein CASSLEGSFQETQYF. The J gene is TRBJ2-5, the V gene TRBV7-2; a possible D gene is TRBD1 (5 bases). V was trimmed by 1 base and J by 2 bases, leaving 11 bases between them. Germline V CDR1 and CDR2: SGHTA, FQGNSA. This CDR3 spans 15 amino acids.

The V gene is TRBV27, the J gene TRBJ2-5; 9 nucleotides line up with TRBD2. The CDR3 has 16 residues. J lost 7 bases, V lost 2 bases, and 11 bases had no gene match. Germline V gene sequence: CDR1 MNHEY, CDR2 SMNVEV (reference sequence). In nucleotides, the CDR3 is TGTGCCAGCAGTTTACGGTGGCTAGCGGGAAGGGGGACCCAGTACTTC. Residues: CASSLRWLAGRGTQYF.

The rearrangement joins TRBV15 to TRBJ1-1; perhaps TRBD1 as D (6 bases). Germline values: CDR1 LNHNV, CDR2 YYDKDF (reference sequence). The CDR3 is 14 residues long. Deletions cut 3 bases from V and 2 bases from J, with 10 bases between. The CDR3 spells CATSRQGFNTEAFF. In DNA form, the CDR3 reads TGTGCCACCAGCAGGCAGGGGTTTAACACTGAAGCTTTCTTT.

The chain couples TRBV7-9 to TRBJ2-1; D perhaps matches TRBD2 (6 bases). The germline gives CDR1 SEHNR, CDR2 FQNEAQ (reference sequence). V lost 1 base and J lost 2, with 12 bases in between. The CDR3 totals 16 residues. The CDR3 DNA follows: TGTGCCAGCAGCTTAGTAACCGGGAGAGCCTACAATGAGCAGTTCTTC. This sequence encodes CASSLVTGRAYNEQFF.

This clone was counted a few times. The chain is built from TRBV7-9 and TRBJ1-4; 9 nucleotides align to TRBD1. The length of the CDR3 is 15 residues. Germline-derived CDR1 and CDR2 are SEHNR and FQNEAQ (reference sequence). With V trimmed by 3 bases and J by 8 bases, 7 bases remained unmatched. The CDR3 sequence is CASSFTGGAGEKLFF. The CDR3 DNA reads TGTGCCAGCAGCTTCACAGGGGGCGCCGGGGAAAAACTGTTTTTT.

This chain joins TRBV7-2 and TRBJ1-6; TRBD1 agrees at 9 bases. This CDR3 region has 15 residues. V shed 5 bases, J shed 10 bases, and the junction held 9 bases outside the gene matches. Germline V gives CDR1 SGHTA, CDR2 FQGNSA. CDR3 region: CASSPQTGGGSPLHF. CDR3 bases: TGTGCCAGCAGCCCCCAGACAGGGGGAGGATCACCCCTCCACTTT. Full variable domain (missing parts from reference TRBV7-2 and TRBJ1-6): GAGVSQSPSNKVTEKGKDVELRCDPISGHTALYWYRQSLGQGLEFLIYFQGNSAPDKSGLPSDRFSAERTGGSVSTLTIQRTQQEDSAVYLCASSPQTGGGSPLHFGNGTRLTVT.

The chain is built from TRBV7-2 and TRBJ2-2, with TRBD1 matching over 7 bases. V shed 3 bases, J shed 8 bases, and the junction held 0 bases outside the gene matches. Germline CDR1 SGHTA, CDR2 FQGNSA. There are 12 residues in the CDR3. Here the CDR3 reads CASSLDRGELFF. In DNA form, the CDR3 reads TGTGCCAGCAGCTTGGACAGGGGGGAGCTGTTTTTT.

The rearrangement links TRBV6-5 to TRBJ2-5; 9 nucleotides agree with TRBD1. The J call may be incorrect, as the DNA end agrees better with TRBJ2-7. CDR3 length equals 15 residues. CDR1 and CDR2 from the germline V gene are MNHEY and SVGAGI. CDR3 loop: CASSYVGTGSYEQYF. The CDR3 bases are TGTGCCAGCAGTTACGTTGGGACAGGGTCCTACGAGCAGTACTTC.

This clone was counted a few times. The gene calls are TRBV6-5 and TRBJ2-7, with 10 bases fitting TRBD1. This CDR3 region has 15 residues. The trim removed 0 bases at V and 4 bases at J, leaving 3 bases unmatched. Germline assignment: CDR1 MNHEY and CDR2 SVGAGI. CDR3 DNA sequence: TGTGCCAGCAGTTACTCGACAGGGGGCAATTACGAGCAGTACTTC. Translated, it gives CASSYSTGGNYEQYF.

This rearrangement joins TRBV4-1 to TRBJ2-4, with a weak D call TRBD1 (5 bases). Trimming pared 1 base from V and 12 bases from J, leaving 10 bases between. Per the germline V gene, CDR1 is MGHRA and CDR2 is YSYEKL. The CDR3 contains 12 residues. The CDR3 sequence is CASSQVGDSQYF. CDR3 DNA sequence: TGCGCCAGCAGCCAAGTTGGAGACAGTCAGTACTTC.

The rearrangement joins TRBV28 to TRBJ2-7, with 10 bases aligning to TRBD2. CDR3 length: 15 amino acids. The germline V gene has CDR1 MDHEN and CDR2 SYDVKM. With 2 bases clipped from V and 2 bases from J, the junction kept 3 bases outside the gene matches. Here the CDR3 reads CASSLLAGVTYEQYF. The CDR3 coding sequence is TGTGCCAGCAGTTTACTAGCGGGAGTTACCTACGAGCAGTACTTC.

The rearrangement joins TRBV19 to TRBJ1-5; D possibly corresponds to TRBD1 (6 bases). This CDR3 is 18 amino acids long. Germline V gives CDR1 LNHDA, CDR2 SQIVND (reference sequence). V was pared by 2 bases and J by 11 bases, with 28 bases between. The CDR3 DNA sequence: TGTGCCAGTAGTATATTGCCCGGGCTTGGGGGCCGATCAGGGGCCCAGCATTTT. This encodes CASSILPGLGGRSGAQHF.

The chain recombines TRBV11-2 with TRBJ2-1, with 14 positions matching TRBD2. The CDR3 runs 16 residues. Germline V CDR1 and CDR2: SGHAT, FQNNGV. The junction had 5 bases not matched to a gene; V was cut back by 7 bases and J by 3 bases. CDR3 sequence: CASNRLAGGGYNEQFF. The CDR3 nucleotides read TGTGCCAGCAACCGACTAGCGGGGGGGGGCTACAATGAGCAGTTCTTC.

The V call is TRBV5-1, the J call TRBJ1-1; D may be TRBD1 (6 bases). The CDR3 has 16 amino acids. Germline CDR1 SGHRS, CDR2 YFSETQ. The ends were cut back, 4 bases at V and 5 bases at J, with 21 bases in the middle. The CDR3 loop reads CASSPRATGQFTEAFF. CDR3 DNA: TGCGCCAGCAGCCCCCGCGCAACAGGACAGTTTACTGAAGCTTTCTTT.

The CDR3 protein is CASTDRGGNQPQHF. The CDR3 DNA is TGTGCCAGCACCGACCGGGGGGGCAATCAGCCCCAGCATTTT. The chain has TRBV7-9 and TRBJ1-5; weak D call: TRBD1 (5 bases). Germline V gives CDR1 SEHNR, CDR2 FQNEAQ (reference sequence). V lost 7 bases to trimming and J lost 2 bases, with 12 bases between them. The CDR3 has 14 amino acids.

The V gene is TRBV25-1, the J gene TRBJ2-2, with D maybe TRBD2 (5 bases). Trimming left V 2 bases short and J 0 bases short, with 10 bases between. CDR3 size: 16 residues. Germline V gene lookup returns CDR1 MGHDK and CDR2 SYGVNS. DNA for the CDR3: TGTGCCAGCAGTGAACCCCACGGGGCGAACACCGGGGAGCTGTTTTTT. Its translation is CASSEPHGANTGELFF.

This sequence joins TRBV9 and TRBJ2-7, with D possibly matching TRBD2 (6 bases). The germline V and J ends were trimmed by 0 bases and 5 bases, with 15 bases remaining between them. The CDR3 extends over 15 amino acids. Germline V gene lookup returns CDR1 SGDLS and CDR2 YYNGEE. CDR3 coding DNA: TGTGCCAGCAGCGTAGAAGGGTTTCCGGGGGACGAGCAGTACTTC. Amino acid sequence: CASSVEGFPGDEQYF.